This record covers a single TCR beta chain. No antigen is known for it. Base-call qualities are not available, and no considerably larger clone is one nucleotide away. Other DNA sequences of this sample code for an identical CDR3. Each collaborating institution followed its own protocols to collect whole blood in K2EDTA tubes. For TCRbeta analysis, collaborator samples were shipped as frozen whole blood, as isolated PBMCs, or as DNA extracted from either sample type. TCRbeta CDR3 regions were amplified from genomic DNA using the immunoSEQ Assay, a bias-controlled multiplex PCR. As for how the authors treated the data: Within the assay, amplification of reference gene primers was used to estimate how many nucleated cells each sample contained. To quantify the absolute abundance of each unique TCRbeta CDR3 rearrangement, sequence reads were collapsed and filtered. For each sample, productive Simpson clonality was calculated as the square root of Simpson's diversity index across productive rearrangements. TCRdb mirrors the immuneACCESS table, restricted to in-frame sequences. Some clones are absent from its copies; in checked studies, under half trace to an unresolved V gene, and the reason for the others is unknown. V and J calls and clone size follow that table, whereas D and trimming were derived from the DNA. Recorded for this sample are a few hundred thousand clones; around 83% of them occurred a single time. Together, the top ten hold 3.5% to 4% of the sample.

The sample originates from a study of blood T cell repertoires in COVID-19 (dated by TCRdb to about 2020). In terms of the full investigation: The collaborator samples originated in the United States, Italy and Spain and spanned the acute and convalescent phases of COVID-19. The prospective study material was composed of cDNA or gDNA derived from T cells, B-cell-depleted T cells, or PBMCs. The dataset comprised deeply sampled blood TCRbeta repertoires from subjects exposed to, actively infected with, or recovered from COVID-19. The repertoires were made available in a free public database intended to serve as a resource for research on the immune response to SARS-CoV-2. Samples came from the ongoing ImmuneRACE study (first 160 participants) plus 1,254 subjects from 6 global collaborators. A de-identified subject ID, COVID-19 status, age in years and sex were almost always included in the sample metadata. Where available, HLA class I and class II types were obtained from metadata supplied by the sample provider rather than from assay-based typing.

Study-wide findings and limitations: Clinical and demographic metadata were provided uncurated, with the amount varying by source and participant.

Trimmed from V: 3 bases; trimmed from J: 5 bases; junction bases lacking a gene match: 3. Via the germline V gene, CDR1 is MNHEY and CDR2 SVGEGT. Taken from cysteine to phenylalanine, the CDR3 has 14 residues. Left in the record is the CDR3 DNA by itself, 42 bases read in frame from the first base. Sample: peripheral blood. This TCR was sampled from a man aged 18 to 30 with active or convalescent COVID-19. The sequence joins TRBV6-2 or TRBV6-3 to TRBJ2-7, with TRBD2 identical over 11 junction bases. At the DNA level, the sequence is TGTGCCAGCAGTTATTCTAGCGGGAGGCACGAGCAGTACTTC. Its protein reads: CASSYSSGRHEQYF.